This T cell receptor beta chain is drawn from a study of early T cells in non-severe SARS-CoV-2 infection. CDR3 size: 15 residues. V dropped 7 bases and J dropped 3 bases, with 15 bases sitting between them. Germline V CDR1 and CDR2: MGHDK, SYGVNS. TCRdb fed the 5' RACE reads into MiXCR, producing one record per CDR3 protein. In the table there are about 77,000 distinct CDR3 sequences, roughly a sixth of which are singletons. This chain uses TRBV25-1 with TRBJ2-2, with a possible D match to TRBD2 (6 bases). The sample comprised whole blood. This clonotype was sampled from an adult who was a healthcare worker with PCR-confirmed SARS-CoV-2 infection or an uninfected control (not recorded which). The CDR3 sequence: CASTRRGGDTGELFF. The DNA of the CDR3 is TGTGCCAGCACCCGAAGAGGAGGGGACACCGGGGAGCTGTTTTTT.